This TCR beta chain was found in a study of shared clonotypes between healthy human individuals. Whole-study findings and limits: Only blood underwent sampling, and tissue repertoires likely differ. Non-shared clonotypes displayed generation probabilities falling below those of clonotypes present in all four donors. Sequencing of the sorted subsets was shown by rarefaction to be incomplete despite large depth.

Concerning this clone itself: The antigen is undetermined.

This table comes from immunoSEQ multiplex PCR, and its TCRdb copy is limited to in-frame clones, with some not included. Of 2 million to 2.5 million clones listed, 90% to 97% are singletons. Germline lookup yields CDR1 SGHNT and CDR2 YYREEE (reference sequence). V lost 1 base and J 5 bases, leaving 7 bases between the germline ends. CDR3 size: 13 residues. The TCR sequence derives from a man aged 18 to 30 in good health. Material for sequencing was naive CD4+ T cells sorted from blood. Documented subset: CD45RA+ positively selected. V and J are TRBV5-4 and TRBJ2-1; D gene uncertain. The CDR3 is CASSLPVNNEQFF. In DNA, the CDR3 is TGTGCCAGCAGCTTGCCTGTCAACAATGAGCAGTTCTTC.